This record concerns one T cell receptor beta chain sequence. Its target is not known. Other DNA sequences of this sample code for an identical CDR3. The data were taken from a study of shared clonotypes between healthy human individuals. Study outcomes and limitations: When compared with the clonotypes that were shared by all four sorted-subset donors, the non-shared clonotypes turned out to have lower generation probabilities.

The V gene lost 5 bases and the J gene lost 2 bases, with 12 bases spanning the gap. This CDR3 comprises 14 residues. Germline CDR1 SEHNR, CDR2 FQNEAQ (reference sequence). TCRdb's table, derived via immunoSEQ multiplex PCR, lists solely in-frame clones and lacks some. The profile shows under 1,100,000 clones, under 80% of them singletons. There were only Caucasian adults among the donors, and all lived in Nashville, Tennessee. The sample comprised memory CD4+ T cells sorted from blood. As to subset: CD45RA-negative fraction. This TCR was recovered from a man in his late teens or twenties in good health. The V call is TRBV7-9, the J call TRBJ2-5; D perhaps matches TRBD1 (5 bases). The CDR3: CASSHRTLQETQYF. The CDR3 nucleotides read TGTGCCAGCAGCCACAGGACGCTACAAGAGACCCAGTACTTC.